These T cell receptor beta chains were read from a single sample in a study of brain T cells in children with intractable seizures. Some clones are missing from TCRdb's copy, which holds only in-frame ones; the method was immunoSEQ multiplex PCR. Here the sample spans around 100,000 clones, roughly 94% being singletons. Specimen: peripheral blood, collected at surgery. These receptors were obtained from a boy in the first two years of life with hemimegalencephaly and intractable seizures. Each CDR3 is given with its conserved first and last residue. The order of the fields is CDR3 protein, CDR3 DNA, clone size, J gene, D gene, V gene. D genes are given only for firm matches. Clone size is stated in some rows and not others, as once, few, many or a class when expanded.

CDR3aa: CASSGVGQETQYF
CDR3nt: TGTGCCAGCAGTGGGGTCGGCCAAGAGACCCAGTACTTC
abundance: NA
j_gene: TRBJ2-5
d_gene: NA
v_gene: TRBV2

CDR3aa: CATSRVLGAAGANVLTF
CDR3nt: TGTGCCACCAGCAGAGTGCTAGGGGCCGCCGGGGCCAACGTCCTGACTTTC
abundance: NA
j_gene: TRBJ2-6
d_gene: NA
v_gene: TRBV15

CDR3aa: CASSLQDSHYGYTF
CDR3nt: TGCGCCAGCAGCCTACAGGACAGCCACTATGGCTACACCTTC
abundance: NA
j_gene: TRBJ1-2
d_gene: NA
v_gene: TRBV4-3

CDR3aa: CASSWGAQETQYF
CDR3nt: TGCGCCAGCAGCTGGGGAGCCCAAGAGACCCAGTACTTC
abundance: NA
j_gene: TRBJ2-5
d_gene: NA
v_gene: TRBV5-1

CDR3aa: CAWGGLNTEAFF
CDR3nt: TGTGCCTGGGGTGGCCTGAACACTGAAGCTTTCTTT
abundance: NA
j_gene: TRBJ1-1
d_gene: NA
v_gene: TRBV30

CDR3aa: CASSQDIRTDTQYF
CDR3nt: TGCGCCAGCAGCCAAGATATAAGGACAGATACGCAGTATTTT
abundance: once
j_gene: TRBJ2-3
d_gene: NA
v_gene: TRBV4-1

CDR3aa: CASSLSAGVMVYEQYF
CDR3nt: TGTGCCAGCAGCTTAAGCGCAGGGGTAATGGTCTACGAGCAGTACTTC
abundance: NA
j_gene: TRBJ2-7
d_gene: NA
v_gene: TRBV7-9

CDR3aa: CASSYGAITNYGYTF
CDR3nt: TGCGCCAGCAGCTACGGGGCCATAACTAACTATGGCTACACCTTC
abundance: NA
j_gene: TRBJ1-2
d_gene: NA
v_gene: TRBV5-1

CDR3aa: CASSPGGGGSYEQYF
CDR3nt: TGTGCCAGCAGCCCTGGTGGAGGGGGCTCCTACGAGCAGTACTTC
abundance: NA
j_gene: TRBJ2-7
d_gene: NA
v_gene: TRBV7-3

CDR3aa: CASSWDSGYEQYF
CDR3nt: TGCGCCAGCAGCTGGGACTCGGGATACGAGCAGTACTTC
abundance: NA
j_gene: TRBJ2-7
d_gene: NA
v_gene: TRBV5-1

CDR3aa: CASSRGTSGLYEQYF
CDR3nt: TGTGCCAGCAGCCGAGGGACCTCAGGTCTCTACGAGCAGTACTTC
abundance: NA
j_gene: TRBJ2-7
d_gene: NA
v_gene: TRBV11-3

CDR3aa: CASSPQTGAYNEQFF
CDR3nt: TGTGCCAGCAGCCCCCAGACGGGAGCTTACAATGAGCAGTTCTTC
abundance: NA
j_gene: TRBJ2-1
d_gene: NA
v_gene: TRBV11-3

CDR3aa: CASTPDRELFF
CDR3nt: TGTGCCAGCACCCCTGACCGGGAGCTGTTTTTT
abundance: NA
j_gene: TRBJ2-2
d_gene: NA
v_gene: TRBV12-3/TRBV12-4

CDR3aa: CASSLAVAGDTDTQYF
CDR3nt: TGCGCCAGCAGCTTGGCTGTAGCGGGAGACACAGATACGCAGTATTTT
abundance: NA
j_gene: TRBJ2-3
d_gene: TRBD2
v_gene: TRBV5-1

CDR3aa: CASSELAGGPGGELFF
CDR3nt: TGTGCCAGCAGTGAACTAGCGGGAGGGCCAGGTGGGGAGCTGTTTTTT
abundance: NA
j_gene: TRBJ2-2
d_gene: TRBD2
v_gene: TRBV2

CDR3aa: CAVGRTNEKLFF
CDR3nt: TGTGCGGTAGGGAGAACTAATGAAAAACTGTTTTTT
abundance: NA
j_gene: TRBJ1-4
d_gene: NA
v_gene: TRBV2

CDR3aa: CASSPRGHGLGNEQFF
CDR3nt: TGTGCCAGCAGCCCTAGGGGGCACGGCCTCGGGAATGAGCAGTTCTTC
abundance: NA
j_gene: TRBJ2-1
d_gene: TRBD1
v_gene: TRBV7-3

CDR3aa: CASSLMDAEIYEQYF
CDR3nt: TGTGCCAGCAGCTTAATGGACGCGGAGATCTACGAGCAGTACTTC
abundance: NA
j_gene: TRBJ2-7
d_gene: NA
v_gene: TRBV11-2

CDR3aa: CASSLSTTYSNQPQHF
CDR3nt: TGTGCCAGCAGTTTAAGCACCACCTATAGCAATCAGCCCCAGCATTTT
abundance: NA
j_gene: TRBJ1-5
d_gene: NA
v_gene: TRBV27

CDR3aa: CAWNIQQPQHF
CDR3nt: TGTGCCTGGAACATCCAGCAGCCCCAGCATTTT
abundance: NA
j_gene: TRBJ1-5
d_gene: NA
v_gene: TRBV30

CDR3aa: CASRPHGTLGGYTF
CDR3nt: TGTGCCAGCAGACCTCACGGGACCCTCGGGGGCTACACCTTC
abundance: once
j_gene: TRBJ1-2
d_gene: NA
v_gene: TRBV28

CDR3aa: CASSKEWSGTGGLTDTQYF
CDR3nt: TGTGCCAGCAGCAAAGAATGGAGTGGGACGGGAGGTCTGACGGATACGCAGTATTTT
abundance: NA
j_gene: TRBJ2-3
d_gene: NA
v_gene: TRBV21-1

CDR3aa: CASRNLGQGGSRTGELFF
CDR3nt: TGCGCCAGCAGAAACTTGGGGCAGGGAGGATCGAGGACCGGGGAGCTGTTTTTT
abundance: NA
j_gene: TRBJ2-2
d_gene: NA
v_gene: TRBV10-2

CDR3aa: CASSIEGLTKGYNEQFF
CDR3nt: TGTGCCAGTAGTATCGAAGGACTCACTAAGGGCTACAATGAGCAGTTCTTC
abundance: NA
j_gene: TRBJ2-1
d_gene: NA
v_gene: TRBV19

CDR3aa: CASSPRWGDEQYF
CDR3nt: TGTGCCAGCTCACCTCGTTGGGGAGACGAGCAGTACTTC
abundance: NA
j_gene: TRBJ2-7
d_gene: NA
v_gene: TRBV18

CDR3aa: CASNAGTSGIGDYEQYF
CDR3nt: TGTGCCAGCAATGCCGGGACTAGCGGGATAGGGGACTACGAGCAGTACTTC
abundance: NA
j_gene: TRBJ2-7
d_gene: TRBD2
v_gene: TRBV6-4